Sequencing of this T cell receptor beta chain was carried out in a study of cytomegalovirus exposure and HLA in healthy donors. TCRdb keeps only in-frame clones here, not all; method: immunoSEQ multiplex PCR. The repertoire consists of about 120,000 clones, with about 83% occurring once and the leading ten covering about 5.3%. Sequencing was done on a sample of PBMCs. The receptor's source is a man younger than 30 in good health and CMV-seronegative.

For the CDR3, the DNA is TGTGCCTGGATGGGGACTAGCGGCTCCTACGAGCAGTACTTC. The encoded protein is CAWMGTSGSYEQYF. The gene calls are TRBV30 and TRBJ2-7; the match to TRBD2 covers 11 bases. The trim removed 4 bases at V and 0 bases at J, leaving 2 bases unmatched. CDR1 GTSNPN and CDR2 SVGIG come from the germline V gene (reference sequence). The length of the CDR3 is 14 residues.